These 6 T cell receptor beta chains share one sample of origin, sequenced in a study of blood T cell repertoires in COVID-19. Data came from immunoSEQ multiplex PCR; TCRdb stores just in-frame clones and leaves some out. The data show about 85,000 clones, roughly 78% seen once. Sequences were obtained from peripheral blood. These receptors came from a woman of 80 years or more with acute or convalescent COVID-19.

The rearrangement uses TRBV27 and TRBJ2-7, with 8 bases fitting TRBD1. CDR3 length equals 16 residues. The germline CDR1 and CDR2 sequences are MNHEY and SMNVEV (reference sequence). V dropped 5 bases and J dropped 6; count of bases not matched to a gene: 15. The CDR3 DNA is TGTGCCAGCAGTCCAGGTACTGCAGACAGGGGAAGCGAGCAGTACTTC. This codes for CASSPGTADRGSEQYF.

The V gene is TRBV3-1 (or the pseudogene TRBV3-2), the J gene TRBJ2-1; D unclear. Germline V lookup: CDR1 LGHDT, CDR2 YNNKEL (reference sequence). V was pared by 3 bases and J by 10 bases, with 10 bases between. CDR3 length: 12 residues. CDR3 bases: TGTGCCAGCAGCCAGATCGAGGCCGAGCAGTTCTTC. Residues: CASSQIEAEQFF.

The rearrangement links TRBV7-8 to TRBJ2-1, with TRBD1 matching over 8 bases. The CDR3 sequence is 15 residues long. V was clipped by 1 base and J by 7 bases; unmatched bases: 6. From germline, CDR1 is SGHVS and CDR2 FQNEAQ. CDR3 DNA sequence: TGTGCCAGCAGCTTAGGGAACAGGGGGGCGAATGAGCAGTTCTTC. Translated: CASSLGNRGANEQFF.

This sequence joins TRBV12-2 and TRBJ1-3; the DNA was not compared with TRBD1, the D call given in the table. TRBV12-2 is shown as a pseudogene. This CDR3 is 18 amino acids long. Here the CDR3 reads CASRLHSRGPSSGNTIYF. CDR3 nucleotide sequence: TGTGCAAGTCGCTTACATTCGAGGGGGCCCAGCTCTGGAAACACCATATATTTT.

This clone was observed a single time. This CDR3 is CASSPLRDSYNQPQHF. The DNA of the CDR3 is TGTGCCAGTAGTCCGCTCCGGGACAGCTACAATCAGCCCCAGCATTTT. V usage is TRBV19 and J usage is TRBJ1-5; 7 bases agree with TRBD1. V was pared by 5 bases and J by 3 bases, with 10 bases of the junction left unmatched. The CDR3 loop spans 16 amino acids. Germline V gives CDR1 LNHDA, CDR2 SQIVND (reference sequence).

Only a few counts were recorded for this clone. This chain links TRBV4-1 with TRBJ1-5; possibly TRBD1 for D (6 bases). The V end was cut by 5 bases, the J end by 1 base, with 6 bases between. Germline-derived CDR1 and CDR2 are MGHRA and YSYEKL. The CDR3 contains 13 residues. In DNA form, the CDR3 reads TGCGCCAGCAGCGACAGGAGCAATCAGCCCCAGCATTTT. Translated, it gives CASSDRSNQPQHF.